A single sample is the source of the 12 T cell receptor beta chains below, sequenced in a study of OX40 agonist ivuxolimab in advanced cancers. Some clones are missing from TCRdb's copy, which holds only in-frame ones; the method was immunoSEQ multiplex PCR. The sample lists roughly 17,000 clones, about 84% seen once, with about 15% in the top ten. The sample here was CD4+ or CD8+ T cells sorted from blood, taken in a trial of the OX40 agonist ivuxolimab. The receptors shown here come from an adult with an advanced solid tumor such as melanoma, head and neck, liver or kidney cancer.

In the case of this clone: The junction departs from the called germline gene at one end, perhaps through a read error. V and J are TRBV10-3 and TRBJ1-2; D is possibly TRBD1 (5 bases). The CDR3 is made up of 16 amino acids. The germline V gene has CDR1 ENHRY and CDR2 SYGVKD. In DNA, the CDR3 is TGTCCCATCAGTGAGTCCGGCACCCAGGGTCTAAATGGCTACACCTTC. Its translation: CPISESGTQGLNGYTF.

The chain joins TRBV4-3 to TRBJ1-2; 11 bases line up with TRBD1. Germline V CDR1 and CDR2: LGHNA, YSLEER. CDR3 length: 13 amino acids. The J segment lost 7 bases and the V segment lost 5 bases, leaving 3 bases of the junction unmatched. This CDR3 is CASSYGTGGGYTF. The CDR3 bases are TGCGCCAGCAGCTACGGGACAGGGGGTGGCTACACCTTC.

This chain uses TRBV15 with TRBJ2-1; 14 nucleotides agree with TRBD2. The V gene's germline CDR1 is LNHNV and CDR2 YYDKDF (reference sequence). J was trimmed by 6 bases and V by 5 bases; bases with no gene match: 21. The length of the CDR3 is 21 residues. The chain's CDR3 is CATSPGLPGLAGEGEGNEQFF. The CDR3 nucleotides are TGTGCCACCAGCCCCGGTTTGCCGGGACTAGCGGGAGAGGGTGAGGGCAATGAGCAGTTCTTC.

The chain has TRBV7-8 and TRBJ2-7, with TRBD2 matching over 13 bases. This CDR3 is 16 amino acids long. V gave up 5 bases and J gave up 0 bases; unmatched junction bases: 4. Looked up from germline, CDR1 is SGHVS and CDR2 is FQNEAQ. The CDR3: CASSVTSGRTSYEQYF. The CDR3 nucleotides are TGTGCCAGCAGCGTGACTAGCGGGAGGACCTCCTACGAGCAGTACTTC.

This clone has only a few counts. V usage is TRBV7-6 and J usage is TRBJ2-5; the match to TRBD2 covers 13 bases. Per the germline V gene, CDR1 is SGHVS and CDR2 is FNYEAQ. The V and J ends lost 4 bases and 9 bases, in that order; junction bases with no gene match: 14. The CDR3 consists of 17 residues. CDR3 region: CASSSTSGGGPLSAQYF. The CDR3 DNA reads as TGTGCCAGCAGCTCCACTAGCGGGGGGGGGCCACTGTCGGCCCAGTACTTC.

V is TRBV6-1 and J is TRBJ1-1; D is possibly TRBD1 (5 bases). Per the germline V gene, CDR1 is MNHNS and CDR2 is SASEGT. The CDR3 loop spans 14 amino acids. V gave up 11 bases and J gave up 4 bases, with 20 bases separating them. CDR3 nucleotides: TGTGCCGGACAAACGGTCGGGCCAACCACTGAAGCTTTCTTT. The encoded protein is CAGQTVGPTTEAFF.

V is TRBV6-1 and J is TRBJ2-5, with 10 positions matching TRBD1. The CDR3 is 15 residues long. Germline-derived CDR1 and CDR2 are MNHNS and SASEGT. V shed 3 bases, J shed 5 bases, and the junction held 6 bases outside the gene matches. The DNA for the CDR3 is TGTGCCAGCAGTGATCTAGGGGACAGGGGCGAGACCCAGTACTTC. It is translated as CASSDLGDRGETQYF.

The chain employs TRBV6-1 and TRBJ1-5; a possible D gene is TRBD1 (5 bases). This CDR3 region has 14 residues. The germline V gene has CDR1 MNHNS and CDR2 SASEGT. Trimming took 5 bases from V and 4 from J, leaving 12 bases between them. The CDR3 region has the DNA TGTGCCAGCAGTTGGGACGGCGCGAATCAGCCCCAGCATTTT. This codes for CASSWDGANQPQHF.

CDR3 nucleotides: TGTGCCAGCAGTGAAGCGTGGCTAGCGGTGGGCAGAACAGATACGCAGTATTTT. Translation gives CASSEAWLAVGRTDTQYF. This rearrangement joins TRBV6-1 to TRBJ2-3, with 7 bases lining up with TRBD2. This CDR3 has 18 amino acids. From germline, CDR1 is MNHNS and CDR2 SASEGT. V was pared by 0 bases and J by 3 bases, with 12 bases of the junction left unmatched.

CDR3 in DNA: TGTGCCAGCAGCCCAAGAGGGACCTCCACAGATACGCAGTATTTT. This gives the protein CASSPRGTSTDTQYF. This chain joins TRBV7-9 and TRBJ2-3, with D tentatively TRBD1 or TRBD2 (5 bases each). V was cut by 5 bases and J by 2 bases, with 14 bases left in between. The CDR3 loop spans 15 amino acids. CDR1 is SEHNR and CDR2 is FQNEAQ in the germline V gene (reference sequence).

This clone has just a few counts. The rearrangement uses TRBV9 and TRBJ2-7; D may be TRBD1 or TRBD2 (5 bases each). Germline values: CDR1 SGDLS, CDR2 YYNGEE. Trimming pared 5 bases from V and 0 bases from J, leaving 12 bases between. The CDR3 length is 14 residues. CDR3: CASRGVPGSYEQYF. The CDR3 DNA follows: TGTGCCAGCAGGGGGGTACCCGGCTCCTACGAGCAGTACTTC. Full variable domain (missing parts from reference TRBV9 and TRBJ2-7): DSGVTQTPKHLITATGQRVTLRCSPRSGDLSVYWYQQSLDQGLQFLIQYYNGEERAKGNILERFSAQQFPDLHSELNLSSLELGDSALYFCASRGVPGSYEQYFGPGTRLTVT.

The V gene is TRBV7-2, the J gene TRBJ2-7; 8 nucleotides align to TRBD2. This CDR3 has 13 amino acids. The ends lost 3 bases at V and 11 bases at J; junction bases unmatched: 9. Germline CDR1 is SGHTA and CDR2 is FQGNSA. CDR3 region: CASSLSRAGAKYF. CDR3 nucleotides: TGTGCCAGCAGCTTGAGTAGAGCGGGGGCAAAGTACTTC.